The 26 T cell receptor beta chains presented below share a single source sample, sequenced in a study of blood T cell repertoires in COVID-19. The protocol was immunoSEQ multiplex PCR, while the TCRdb copy is restricted to in-frame clones and leaves out a portion. The data contain 200,000 to 300,000 clones, 84% of them singletons. Sequences were obtained from peripheral blood. The receptors stem from a man aged 50 or older with acute or convalescent COVID-19.

This sequence joins TRBV28 and TRBJ2-1, with 9 bases fitting TRBD2. Trimming took 5 bases from V and 6 from J; bases not matched to a gene: 14. The length of the CDR3 is 17 residues. The V gene's germline CDR1 is MDHEN and CDR2 SYDVKM. The CDR3 spells CASSPLLAGELGNEQFF. CDR3 in DNA: TGTGCCAGCAGTCCTTTGTTAGCGGGAGAATTAGGCAATGAGCAGTTCTTC.

The chain couples TRBV29-1 to TRBJ1-1, with D unresolved. The CDR3 totals 13 residues. Per germline, CDR1 SQVTM and CDR2 ANQGSEA. V was clipped by 2 bases and J by 3 bases, with 10 bases between them. The CDR3 DNA sequence: TGCAGCGTTGAACACAGCGGCGACACTGAAGCTTTCTTT. Translating gives CSVEHSGDTEAFF. Based on the CDR3 plus reference TRBV29-1 and TRBJ1-1, the full variable domain is SAVISQKPSRDICQRGTSLTIQCQVDSQVTMMFWYRQQPGQSLTLIATANQGSEATYESGFVIDKFPISRPNLTFSTLTVSNMSPEDSSIYLCSVEHSGDTEAFFGQGTRLTVV.

The V call is TRBV3-1 (or the pseudogene TRBV3-2), the J call TRBJ2-4, with D possibly TRBD2 on 5 matching bases. The CDR3 totals 19 residues. The V end was cut by 0 bases, the J end by 0 bases, with 18 bases between. Germline assignment: CDR1 LGHDT and CDR2 YNNKEL (reference sequence). This CDR3 reads CASSQEGVADFKAKNIQYF. The CDR3 DNA sequence: TGTGCCAGCAGCCAAGAAGGAGTTGCGGACTTTAAAGCCAAAAACATTCAGTACTTC.

The genes are TRBV6-5 and TRBJ2-7; D might be TRBD1 (6 bases). Germline values: CDR1 MNHEY, CDR2 SVGAGI. V lost 6 bases, J lost 7 bases, and 16 bases lay in between. The CDR3 contains 13 residues. This CDR3 reads CASRDSPRSEQYF. CDR3 in DNA: TGTGCCAGCAGGGACAGCCCTCGGAGTGAGCAGTACTTC.

V is TRBV9 and J is TRBJ2-5; D possibly corresponds to TRBD2 (6 bases). This CDR3 comprises 14 residues. Between the trimmed V and J ends, which lost 2 bases and 4 bases, there was a span of 12 bases. Germline CDR1 SGDLS, CDR2 YYNGEE. DNA for the CDR3: TGTGCCAGCAGCGTCAGCGGGCGTGTAGAGACCCAGTACTTC. The encoded protein is CASSVSGRVETQYF.

The chain carries TRBV6-1 and TRBJ2-7; D is perhaps TRBD2 (6 bases). Germline V gene lookup returns CDR1 MNHNS and CDR2 SASEGT. There are 16 residues in the CDR3. V was pared by 0 bases and J by 1 base, with 13 bases between. For the CDR3, the DNA is TGTGCCAGCAGTGAAGCGTGGCTGGGAGGATCCTACGAGCAGTACTTC. Protein: CASSEAWLGGSYEQYF.

This chain connects TRBV7-6 to TRBJ2-1; 9 nucleotides align to TRBD1. The germline gives CDR1 SGHVS, CDR2 FNYEAQ. V shed 7 bases, J shed 2 bases, and the junction held 6 bases outside the gene matches. The CDR3 is 15 residues long. CDR3 region: CASNPGQGPYNEQFF. The DNA of the CDR3 is TGTGCCAGCAACCCGGGACAGGGCCCCTACAATGAGCAGTTCTTC. The full variable domain, with the rest looked up from reference TRBV7-6 and TRBJ2-1, is GAGVSQSPRYKVTKRGQDVALRCDPISGHVSLYWYRQALGQGPEFLTYFNYEAQQDKSGLPNDRFSAERPEGSISTLTIQRTEQRDSAMYRCASNPGQGPYNEQFFGPGTRLTVL.

The rearrangement joins TRBV19 to TRBJ2-1; 11 nucleotides match TRBD2. Germline V gene sequence: CDR1 LNHDA, CDR2 SQIVND (reference sequence). The junction had 13 bases not matched to a gene; V was cut back by 3 bases and J by 0 bases. This CDR3 comprises 20 residues. CDR3 loop: CASSMTAGTSGPRSYNEQFF. CDR3 DNA: TGTGCCAGTAGTATGACGGCCGGGACTAGCGGCCCCCGCTCCTACAATGAGCAGTTCTTC.

The rearrangement links TRBV5-1 to TRBJ2-4; TRBD2 aligns across 11 bases. With V trimmed by 0 bases and J by 0 bases, 8 bases remained unmatched. The germline V gene has CDR1 SGHRS and CDR2 YFSETQ. The CDR3 contains 19 residues. CDR3 in amino acids: CASSLEGSGGGGAKNIQYF. Written as DNA, the CDR3 is TGCGCCAGCAGCTTGGAGGGTAGCGGGGGGGGCGGAGCCAAAAACATTCAGTACTTC.

The table lists this clone with a few counts. The DNA for the CDR3 is TGCGCCAGCAGCGCACAGGGTAGGTCCTACGAGCAGTACTTC. Translation: CASSAQGRSYEQYF. This chain links TRBV5-1 with TRBJ2-7; D is perhaps TRBD1 (6 bases). V was cut by 4 bases and J by 1 base, with 12 bases left in between. The CDR3 covers 14 residues. In germline, CDR1 is SGHRS, CDR2 YFSETQ.

CDR3 in DNA: TGTGCCAGCAGCCAGAGCGGGGGGAACACTGAAGCTTTCTTT. Translated: CASSQSGGNTEAFF. This chain uses TRBV9 with TRBJ1-1, with D maybe TRBD1 (5 bases). Trimming cost V 4 bases and J 1 base, with 11 bases left between them. Germline V CDR1 and CDR2: SGDLS, YYNGEE. The CDR3 totals 14 residues.

V is TRBV6-5 and J is TRBJ1-1; D is unclear. Trimming pared 0 bases from V and 1 base from J, leaving 6 bases between. The CDR3 has 14 amino acids. Germline V lookup: CDR1 MNHEY, CDR2 SVGAGI. DNA for the CDR3: TGTGCCAGCAGTTACTCCCCTTCGAACACTGAAGCTTTCTTT. It is translated as CASSYSPSNTEAFF.

The chain joins TRBV10-3 to TRBJ1-1; no firm D call. The CDR3 spans 15 residues. V shed 0 bases and J shed 0 bases, with 8 bases lying between them. From germline, CDR1 is ENHRY and CDR2 SYGVKD. The CDR3 region has the DNA TGTGCCATCAGTGAGTCGACGGGGTTGAACACTGAAGCTTTCTTT. Translation gives CAISESTGLNTEAFF.

The genes are TRBV7-2 and TRBJ2-2; D gene ambiguous. Germline CDR1 SGHTA, CDR2 FQGNSA. Trimming left V 4 bases short and J 0 bases short, with 3 bases between. This CDR3 region has 13 residues. CDR3 DNA: TGTGCCAGCAGCTCCGCGAACACCGGGGAGCTGTTTTTT. This codes for CASSSANTGELFF.

V is TRBV3-1 (or the pseudogene TRBV3-2) and J is TRBJ1-3; D call uncertain. Germline CDR1 is LGHDT and CDR2 is YNNKEL (reference sequence). This CDR3 has 14 residues. Trimming cost V 2 bases and J 2 bases, with 7 bases left between them. The CDR3 is CASSQKTTGNTIYF. The DNA for the CDR3 is TGTGCCAGCAGCCAAAAAACAACTGGAAACACCATATATTTT.

This rearrangement joins TRBV19 to TRBJ2-4, with 10 bases matching TRBD1. The CDR3 covers 14 residues. V was pared by 6 bases and J by 5 bases, with 4 bases of the junction left unmatched. Germline V gene lookup returns CDR1 LNHDA and CDR2 SQIVND (reference sequence). The CDR3 protein is CASSETGGENIQYF. The CDR3 region has the DNA TGTGCCAGTAGCGAGACAGGGGGCGAAAACATTCAGTACTTC.

The gene calls are TRBV14 and TRBJ1-2; the match to TRBD1 covers 8 bases. Germline V gene data show CDR1 as SGHDN and CDR2 as FVKESK. The CDR3 runs 14 residues. The J segment lost 4 bases and the V segment lost 2 bases, leaving 3 bases of the junction unmatched. Here the CDR3 reads CASSQQGAFYGYTF. Written as DNA, the CDR3 is TGTGCCAGCAGCCAACAGGGGGCTTTCTATGGCTACACCTTC. Using reference TRBV14 and TRBJ1-2 for the parts outside the CDR3, the full variable domain is EAGVTQFPSHSVIEKGQTVTLRCDPISGHDNLYWYRRVMGKEIKFLLHFVKESKQDESGMPNNRFLAERTGGTYSTLKVQPAELEDSGVYFCASSQQGAFYGYTFGSGTRLTVV.

The chain combines TRBV2 with TRBJ1-1; D might be TRBD1 (5 bases). In germline, CDR1 is SNHLY, CDR2 FYNNEI. The CDR3 sequence is 14 residues long. The germline V and J ends were trimmed by 8 bases and 4 bases, with 17 bases remaining between them. The CDR3 nucleotides read TGTGCCAGCTCATCGGGTCAGGGAAGCACTGAAGCTTTCTTT. Translation: CASSSGQGSTEAFF.

The chain combines TRBV7-3 with TRBJ2-1; D gene unclear. The germline V and J ends were trimmed by 5 bases and 2 bases, with 10 bases remaining between them. CDR3 length: 14 amino acids. Germline CDR1 is SGHTA and CDR2 is FQGTGA. The CDR3 bases are TGTGCCAGCAGCCCTTCCTCTACCTACAATGAGCAGTTCTTC. Protein sequence: CASSPSSTYNEQFF.

This CDR3 is CASSPLGTSGSASTDTQYF. The CDR3 bases are TGTGCCAGCTCACCGCTAGGGACTAGCGGGAGTGCGAGCACAGATACGCAGTATTTT. The J gene is TRBJ2-3, the V gene TRBV18; TRBD2 matches 14 bases. V was pared by 3 bases and J by 0 bases, with 8 bases of the junction left unmatched. CDR1 is KGHSH, CDR2 LQKENI, per germline. The CDR3 spans 19 residues.

The genes are TRBV11-2 and TRBJ2-5; TRBD2 agrees at 16 bases. The CDR3 spans 16 residues. The V and J ends lost 11 bases and 9 bases, in that order; junction bases with no gene match: 15. The V gene's germline CDR1 is SGHAT and CDR2 FQNNGV. CDR3 sequence (DNA): TGTGCCGCGGGGATCGCTCCGGGACTAGCGGGAGGGCCCCAGTACTTC. Translating gives CAAGIAPGLAGGPQYF. The entire variable domain, with the rest obtained from reference TRBV11-2 and TRBJ2-5, is as follows: EAGVAQSPRYKIIEKRQSVAFWCNPISGHATLYWYQQILGQGPKLLIQFQNNGVVDDSQLPKDRFSAERLKGVDSTLKIQPAKLEDSAVYLCAAGIAPGLAGGPQYFGPGTRLLVL.

This clone was picked up many times. This chain uses TRBV6-5 with TRBJ2-1; D not resolved. V shed 3 bases and J shed 0 bases, with 6 bases lying between them. Germline V gives CDR1 MNHEY, CDR2 SVGAGI. The CDR3 spans 14 residues. Here the CDR3 reads CASSYTDSYNEQFF. Here the CDR3 DNA reads TGTGCCAGCAGTTATACTGACTCCTACAATGAGCAGTTCTTC.

The rearrangement uses TRBV10-3 and TRBJ1-2; 8 bases map to TRBD1. This CDR3 is 15 amino acids long. The germline V gene has CDR1 ENHRY and CDR2 SYGVKD. V was clipped by 2 bases and J by 5 bases; unmatched bases: 7. CDR3 sequence: CAISEPGQGSYGYTF. DNA for the CDR3: TGTGCCATCAGTGAGCCAGGACAGGGATCTTATGGCTACACCTTC.

The chain has TRBV6-5 and TRBJ2-4; 8 bases fit TRBD1. CDR1 is MNHEY, CDR2 SVGAGI, per germline. The length of the CDR3 is 13 residues. V was pared by 6 bases and J by 3 bases, with 1 base of the junction left unmatched. The CDR3 DNA is TGTGCCAGCAGACAGGGGGACAAAAACATTCAGTACTTC. This codes for CASRQGDKNIQYF.

This sequence joins TRBV5-1 and TRBJ2-3; 11 bases are shared with TRBD1. CDR3 size: 16 residues. Germline V gene sequence: CDR1 SGHRS, CDR2 YFSETQ. Trimming at V came to 4 bases and at J to 1 base, leaving 5 bases not matched to a gene. In DNA form, the CDR3 reads TGCGCCAGCAGCCCAGGACAGGGGGCCGGCACAGATACGCAGTATTTT. Protein: CASSPGQGAGTDTQYF.

This clone was counted only a few times. The rearrangement uses TRBV28 and TRBJ1-6, with 8 bases fitting TRBD1. The V gene's germline CDR1 is MDHEN and CDR2 SYDVKM. This CDR3 region has 16 residues. Trimming took 4 bases from V and 7 from J; bases not matched to a gene: 9. CDR3 DNA sequence: TGTGCCAGCAGTTCAGGACAGGGCTTCCTCAATTCACCCCTCCACTTT. It translates to CASSSGQGFLNSPLHF.